The 20 T cell receptor beta chains below were found in one sample sequenced in a study of shared clonotypes between healthy human individuals (dated by TCRdb to about 2020). The library was built by means of the immunoSEQ multiplex PCR assay. In its TCRdb copy, this immuneACCESS table keeps in-frame sequences only and misses some clones. Where compared with another copy, unresolved V genes explain less than half of these, and the others have no known cause. In this sample the table shows about 1,500,000 clones, roughly 95% of which occur a single time. The ten most abundant clones make up more than 0.9% of the sample. The sample was naive CD4+ T cells sorted from blood. The meaning of the sample's cell subset or site label: CD45RA+ positively selected. All receptors come from a man aged 25-45 years in good health.

The J gene is TRBJ1-4, the V gene TRBV11-3; weak D call: TRBD1 (5 bases). Germline V gene lookup returns CDR1 SGHNT and CDR2 YENEEA. This CDR3 has 17 residues. Trimming removed 5 bases from V and 4 bases from J, with 20 bases in between. In DNA form, the CDR3 reads TGTGCCAGCAGCGGGGGGAATATGACAGACGGTAATGAAAAACTGTTTTTT. Residues: CASSGGNMTDGNEKLFF.

This clone showed up just once. This rearrangement joins TRBV2 to TRBJ2-7; D call uncertain. Germline lookup yields CDR1 SNHLY and CDR2 FYNNEI. V was shortened by 2 bases and J by 2 bases, with 13 bases between the two germline ends. CDR3 size: 15 residues. The CDR3 DNA is TGTGCCAGCAGTGAAACGTCAGGACCTACCTACGAGCAGTACTTC. This codes for CASSETSGPTYEQYF.

This chain links TRBV27 with TRBJ2-7; TRBD2 matches at 9 bases. The J segment lost 1 base and the V segment lost 3 bases, leaving 7 bases of the junction unmatched. CDR1 is MNHEY, CDR2 SMNVEV, per germline (reference sequence). CDR3 length: 16 amino acids. The DNA for the CDR3 is TGTGCCAGCAGTTTTGGGGCGGGAGGGCCGTCCTACGAGCAGTACTTC. Translated, it gives CASSFGAGGPSYEQYF.

Regarding this clone: Other DNA sequences in the same sample also yield this CDR3. The chain is built from TRBV2 and TRBJ2-6, with TRBD2 as a possible D gene (6 bases). Trimming removed 2 bases at V and 1 base at J, with 6 bases between. This CDR3 is 15 amino acids long. The germline V gene encodes CDR1 SNHLY and CDR2 FYNNEI. CDR3 protein: CASSERGSGANVLTF. CDR3 DNA: TGTGCCAGCAGTGAACGGGGGTCTGGGGCCAACGTCCTGACTTTC.

The chain couples TRBV9 to TRBJ2-3; TRBD1 is a possible D gene (6 bases). Per germline, CDR1 SGDLS and CDR2 YYNGEE. V dropped 0 bases and J dropped 2 bases, with 10 bases sitting between them. The CDR3 covers 15 residues. The chain's CDR3 is CASSVVQGITDTQYF. The CDR3 region has the DNA TGTGCCAGCAGCGTAGTACAGGGCATCACAGATACGCAGTATTTT.

This rearrangement joins TRBV19 to TRBJ2-1; 7 bases map to TRBD1. Germline V gene data show CDR1 as LNHDA and CDR2 as SQIVND (reference sequence). The CDR3 sequence is 15 residues long. V gave up 0 bases and J gave up 8 bases; unmatched junction bases: 7. CDR3 residues: CASSIERTGFDEQFF. As DNA, the CDR3 is TGTGCCAGTAGTATAGAGAGGACAGGATTCGATGAGCAGTTCTTC.

V is TRBV5-1 and J is TRBJ1-2, with 7 bases fitting TRBD1. The germline gives CDR1 SGHRS, CDR2 YFSETQ. There are 15 residues in the CDR3. The V segment lost 4 bases and the J segment 8 bases; nucleotides outside the gene matches: 14. The CDR3 loop is CASSPGGTGYIGYTF. CDR3 in DNA: TGCGCCAGCAGCCCAGGGGGAACAGGGTATATAGGCTACACCTTC.

The chain recombines TRBV6-6 with TRBJ2-1; 9 bases agree with TRBD2. There are 15 residues in the CDR3. From germline, CDR1 is MNHNY and CDR2 SVGAGI (reference sequence). V lost 6 bases and J lost 5; bases outside the gene matches: 8. DNA of the CDR3: TGTGCCAGCAGCCAGACCGGGACTAGCCACAATGAGCAGTTCTTC. Amino acid sequence: CASSQTGTSHNEQFF.

This chain links TRBV28 with TRBJ2-7; TRBD1 is a possible D gene (6 bases). Germline CDR1 MDHEN, CDR2 SYDVKM. V was clipped by 3 bases and J by 2 bases, with 20 bases between them. The CDR3 is made up of 17 amino acids. CDR3 bases: TGTGCCAGCAGTTTCAGTTTTGGGGGCGAGGGCACCTACGAGCAGTACTTC. Amino acid sequence: CASSFSFGGEGTYEQYF.

The chain is built from TRBV7-9 and TRBJ2-5, with D perhaps given as TRBD1 or TRBD2 (5 bases each). CDR1 SEHNR and CDR2 FQNEAQ come from the germline V gene (reference sequence). Trimming removed 2 bases at V and 5 bases at J, with 12 bases between. The CDR3 runs to 14 residues. This CDR3 reads CASSLPTGRETQYF. CDR3 bases: TGTGCCAGCAGCTTACCGACGGGGCGGGAGACCCAGTACTTC. Variable domain in full (rest from reference TRBV7-9 and TRBJ2-5): DTGVSQNPRHKITKRGQNVTFRCDPISEHNRLYWYRQTLGQGPEFLTYFQNEAQLEKSRLLSDRFSAERPKGSFSTLEIQRTEQGDSAMYLCASSLPTGRETQYFGPGTRLLVL.

The chain joins TRBV15 to TRBJ2-7; D is uncertain. The CDR3 is 12 residues long. Trimming cost V 0 bases and J 6 bases, with 6 bases left between them. The V gene's germline CDR1 is LNHNV and CDR2 YYDKDF (reference sequence). DNA for the CDR3: TGTGCCACCAGCAGAGATTATCTCGAGCAGTACTTC. It is translated as CATSRDYLEQYF.

This clone was seen more than once but under ten times. This chain uses TRBV12-5 with TRBJ2-5; D remains ambiguous. The CDR3 consists of 10 residues. Per germline, CDR1 LGHNT and CDR2 FRNRAP. Trimming pared 5 bases from V and 5 bases from J, leaving 3 bases between. Here the CDR3 reads CASGGETQYF. DNA for the CDR3: TGTGCTAGTGGTGGGGAGACCCAGTACTTC.

V and J are TRBV6-5 and TRBJ2-3, with D possibly TRBD1 on 5 matching bases. V was clipped by 7 bases and J by 6 bases, with 14 bases between them. CDR1 and CDR2 from the germline V gene are MNHEY and SVGAGI. There are 13 residues in the CDR3. CDR3 bases: TGTGCCAGCACAAACAGGTTTGATGATACGCAGTATTTT. Translated: CASTNRFDDTQYF.

The gene calls are TRBV5-1 and TRBJ2-7; no clear D. CDR3 size: 15 residues. V was pared by 0 bases and J by 1 base, with 11 bases between. CDR1 is SGHRS and CDR2 is YFSETQ in the germline V gene. Written as DNA, the CDR3 is TGCGCCAGCAGCTTGGGGTTTGGGATATCCTACGAGCAGTACTTC. This encodes CASSLGFGISYEQYF.

The chain recombines TRBV9 with TRBJ2-2; 9 nucleotides agree with TRBD1. V lost 3 bases, J lost 3 bases, and 3 bases stayed unmatched. The CDR3 is made up of 15 amino acids. CDR1 and CDR2 from the germline V gene are SGDLS and YYNGEE. Here the CDR3 DNA reads TGTGCCAGCAGCGACAGGGGGCGCGACACCGGGGAGCTGTTTTTT. Translated: CASSDRGRDTGELFF.

The chain couples TRBV14 to TRBJ2-7; TRBD1 might be the D (5 bases). The CDR3 sequence is 15 residues long. Germline lookup yields CDR1 SGHDN and CDR2 FVKESK. V gave up 1 base and J gave up 2 bases, with 12 bases separating them. CDR3 in amino acids: CASSQGGARAYEQYF. For the CDR3, the DNA is TGTGCCAGCAGCCAAGGTGGGGCTAGGGCCTACGAGCAGTACTTC.

This chain connects TRBV5-5 to TRBJ2-7, with TRBD1 identical over 8 bases. Germline V gene lookup returns CDR1 SGHKS and CDR2 YYEKEE (reference sequence). The CDR3 runs to 14 residues. J was trimmed by 6 bases and V by 1 base; bases with no gene match: 6. The CDR3 DNA sequence: TGTGCCAGCAGCTTGCGGGCAGGGGGCTCCGAGCAGTACTTC. Amino acids: CASSLRAGGSEQYF.

V usage is TRBV7-3 and J usage is TRBJ2-6, with TRBD2 as a possible D gene (5 bases). The V end was cut by 4 bases, the J end by 0 bases, with 10 bases between. This CDR3 spans 16 amino acids. Germline V gene sequence: CDR1 SGHTA, CDR2 FQGTGA. CDR3 in amino acids: CASSSRRDSGANVLTF. The CDR3, as DNA: TGTGCCAGCAGCTCACGACGGGACTCTGGGGCCAACGTCCTGACTTTC.

The sample holds one count of this clone. The CDR3 DNA sequence: TGTGCCAGCATGACACGACGCATAAAAGAAAAACTGTTTTTT. Its protein is CASMTRRIKEKLFF. The gene calls are TRBV6-1 and TRBJ1-4; D unclear. The CDR3 extends over 14 amino acids. Germline CDR1 reads MNHNS; CDR2 reads SASEGT. V was trimmed by 7 bases and J by 8 bases, leaving 17 bases between them.

CDR3 DNA sequence: TGTGCCAGCAGCTTGGACTTACAGGGGAGAAGCACCGGGGAGCTGTTTTTT. Translation gives CASSLDLQGRSTGELFF. The chain employs TRBV5-5 and TRBJ2-2; TRBD1 aligns across 7 bases. V shed 0 bases and J 4 bases; nucleotides not matched to a gene: 9. The germline V gene encodes CDR1 SGHKS and CDR2 YYEKEE (reference sequence). The CDR3 consists of 17 residues.